The sequence of this T cell receptor (beta chain) was determined in a study of blood T cell repertoires in COVID-19 (dated by TCRdb to the early 2020s). With respect to the entire study: Collaborator samples came from the United States, Italy and Spain and covered acute and convalescent phases of COVID-19. The prospective study material was composed of cDNA or gDNA derived from T cells, B-cell-depleted T cells, or PBMCs. Subjects who had been exposed to COVID-19, were actively infected with it, or had recovered from it provided the deeply sampled blood TCRbeta repertoires that made up the dataset. The repertoires were made available in a free public database intended to serve as a resource for research on the immune response to SARS-CoV-2. The samples were drawn from two sources: the first 160 participants of the ongoing ImmuneRACE study, and 1,000 to 1,500 subjects contributed by 6 global collaborators. Sample metadata almost always included a de-identified subject ID, COVID-19 status, age in years and sex. Where HLA class I and class II types were available, the types were taken from metadata supplied by the sample provider, not from assay-based typing. Paper-wide results and their limitations: The quantity of clinical and demographic metadata differed by source and by participant and was supplied without curation.

TCRbeta CDR3 regions were amplified from genomic DNA by means of the immunoSEQ Assay, a bias-controlled multiplex PCR. The paper's data handling went like this. Nucleated cell counts per sample were estimated from amplification of reference gene primers within the assay. To quantify the absolute abundance of each unique TCRbeta CDR3 rearrangement, sequence reads were collapsed and filtered. For each sample, productive Simpson clonality was calculated by taking the square root of Simpson's diversity index across productive rearrangements. Held by TCRdb, this immuneACCESS table contains in-frame sequences only and omits some clones. Under half of the omission traces to an unresolved V gene where checked; the cause of the rest is unknown. The V and J calls and clone size are taken from that table; D and trimming were inferred from the DNA. The sample profile shows hundreds of thousands of clones; about 86% of them were found once. The ten top clones hold roughly 9.8% of the sample.

Worth noting for this clone: The antigen it binds to is not known. Nothing much larger sits one base from this clone, and base qualities are not available.

Collaborating institutions collected whole blood in K2EDTA tubes following their own protocols. For TCRbeta analysis, collaborator samples were shipped as frozen whole blood, as isolated PBMCs, or as DNA extracted from either sample type. Sequencing was carried out using peripheral blood. The sequence came from a man aged 80 or over with acute or convalescent COVID-19.

The CDR3 loop reads CASKERAGTYEQYF. Read as DNA, the sequence is TGTGCCAGCAAGGAGCGGGCAGGGACCTACGAGCAGTACTTC. The sequence joins TRBV27 to TRBJ2-7; a tentative D match to TRBD2 spans 6 bases. Inclusive of the bounding cysteine and phenylalanine, the CDR3 is 14 residues long. The kept DNA is CDR3 alone, 42 bases in frame from the first base. CDR1 and CDR2 are read off the germline V gene (reference sequence) as MNHEY and SMNVEV. V sheds 7 bases and J sheds 2 bases, leaving 15 bases between their ends.